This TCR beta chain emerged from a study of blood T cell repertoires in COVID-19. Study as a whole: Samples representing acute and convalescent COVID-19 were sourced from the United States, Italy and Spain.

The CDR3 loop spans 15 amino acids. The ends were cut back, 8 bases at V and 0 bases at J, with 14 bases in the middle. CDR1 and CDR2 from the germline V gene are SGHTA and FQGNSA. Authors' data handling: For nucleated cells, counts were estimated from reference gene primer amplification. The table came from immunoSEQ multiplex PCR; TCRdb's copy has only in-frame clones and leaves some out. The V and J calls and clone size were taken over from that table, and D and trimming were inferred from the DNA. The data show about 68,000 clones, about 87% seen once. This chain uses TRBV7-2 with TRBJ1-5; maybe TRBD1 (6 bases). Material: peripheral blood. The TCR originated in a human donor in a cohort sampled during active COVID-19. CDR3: CASSTGGYSNQPQHF. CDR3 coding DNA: TGTGCCAGCTCGACAGGCGGTTATAGCAATCAGCCCCAGCATTTT.